Below, one TCR beta chain is given with its context. It lacks a known antigen. Base qualities are missing; no much larger clone stands one base away. This record belongs to a study of blood T cell dynamics during melanoma immunotherapy (dated by TCRdb to about 2020). At the level of the whole study: All patients had metastatic melanoma and were given first-line pembrolizumab or nivolumab plus ipilimumab as standard of care in the United Kingdom. To identify early correlates of response, the study profiled peripheral T cell receptor repertoires in patients with metastatic melanoma before and after one cycle of checkpoint inhibitor therapy. A training cohort was formed from consecutive patients, and a further independent group of patients from the same centre was pooled into an external validation set. Summary of the overall study and its limitations: A bifurcated reorganization of the PBMC repertoire at W3, with increased clonality or increased diversity, was observed in patients who later achieved disease control, unlike in progressors. The relatively small sample size was acknowledged as potentially limiting generalization of the results. Whether the T cell clones driving repertoire changes were melanoma-specific or reflected general immune activation could not be determined in the study.

The time point label here, explained by the study, means: week 3, after first cycle of checkpoint inhibitor. Blood samples were taken at two points: before treatment (T0) and at week 3 (W3), which came after the first cycle of checkpoint blockade. Except for a couple of patients with rapid clinical progression, response was assessed 12 weeks after the first infusion by RECIST 1.1; disease control meant complete response, partial response or stable disease. Patients with prior systemic cancer treatment, concomitant immunosuppressant therapy or synchronous other active malignancies were excluded. Both bulk PBMC and plasma cell-free DNA were sequenced for TCR beta so that circulating cells and T cell turnover could be tracked. Lymphoprep and SepMate tubes were used to isolate PBMC from blood, and red cell lysis was then performed. QIAamp DNA Blood Mini kits were used to extract DNA from PBMC and sorted T cell subsets.

Including cysteine and phenylalanine, the CDR3 has 14 amino acids. Of the read, only the CDR3 DNA is kept; its 42 bases are in frame from base 1. The CDR1 and CDR2 encoded by the germline V gene are SNHLY and FYNNEI. V loses 4 bases at its end and J loses 9 bases; junction bases beyond the gene matches: 6. Every bulk PBMC sample had a fixed 350 ng of DNA loaded. The immunoSEQ TCRb Assay kit was used according to manufacturer instructions to amplify TCR beta CDR3 sequences from genomic DNA. The KAPA Library Quantification Kit for Illumina platforms was used to quantify pooled libraries by qPCR. Pooled libraries were clustered at 0.6-1.1 pM and sequenced on an Illumina NextSeq 500. On the authors' methods: TCR data were analyzed with immunoSEQ ANALYZER and the R LymphoSeq package. A rearrangement efficiency score was calculated as productive divided by the sum of productive and non-productive CDR3 sequences. Clonality was measured with the Gini coefficient and diversity with the Renyi index at alpha=1, compared pairwise between timepoints within each patient. In LymphoSeq, clonal relatedness was computed with an edit distance of 3 and repertoire similarity was computed with the Bhattacharyya coefficient. To classify response, a linear discriminant analysis based on week-3 changes in clonality and diversity was built with the R MASS and caret packages. In TCRdb, the immuneACCESS table is reduced to in-frame sequences with V and J assigned. These tables do not hold every clone; where another copy was compared, an unresolved V gene accounts for under half, and the others remain unexplained. V, J and clone size reflect that table, while D and trimming were determined from the DNA. The sample has around 10,000 clones on record, 80% to 90% of them singletons. The ten largest clones capture 6.9% of the sample.

The chain links TRBV2 with TRBJ2-1, and TRBD1 matches 10 of the central bases. This clonotype was sampled from a human donor with melanoma. The source material was blood, sampled from a patient treated with checkpoint blockade. The nucleotide sequence reads as follows: TGTGCCAGCAGTGTAGGGACAGGGGTCGGTGAGCAGTTCTTC. Its coded protein is CASSVGTGVGEQFF.